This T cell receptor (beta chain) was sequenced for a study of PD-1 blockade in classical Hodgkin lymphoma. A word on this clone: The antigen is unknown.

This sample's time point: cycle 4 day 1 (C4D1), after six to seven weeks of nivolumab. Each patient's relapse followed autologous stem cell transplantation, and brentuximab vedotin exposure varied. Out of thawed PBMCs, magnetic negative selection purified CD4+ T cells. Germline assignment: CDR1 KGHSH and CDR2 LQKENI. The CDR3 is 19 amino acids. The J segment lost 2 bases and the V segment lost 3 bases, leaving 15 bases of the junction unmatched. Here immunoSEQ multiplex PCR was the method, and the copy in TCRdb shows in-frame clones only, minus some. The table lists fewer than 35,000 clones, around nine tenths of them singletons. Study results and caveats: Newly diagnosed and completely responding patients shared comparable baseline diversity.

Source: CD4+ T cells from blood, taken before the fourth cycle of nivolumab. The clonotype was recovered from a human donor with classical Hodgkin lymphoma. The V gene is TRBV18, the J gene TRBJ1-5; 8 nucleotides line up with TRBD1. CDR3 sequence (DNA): TGTGCCAGCTCACCTTTTAAGAGGACAGGGAATGTAGGCAATCAGCCCCAGCATTTT. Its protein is CASSPFKRTGNVGNQPQHF.